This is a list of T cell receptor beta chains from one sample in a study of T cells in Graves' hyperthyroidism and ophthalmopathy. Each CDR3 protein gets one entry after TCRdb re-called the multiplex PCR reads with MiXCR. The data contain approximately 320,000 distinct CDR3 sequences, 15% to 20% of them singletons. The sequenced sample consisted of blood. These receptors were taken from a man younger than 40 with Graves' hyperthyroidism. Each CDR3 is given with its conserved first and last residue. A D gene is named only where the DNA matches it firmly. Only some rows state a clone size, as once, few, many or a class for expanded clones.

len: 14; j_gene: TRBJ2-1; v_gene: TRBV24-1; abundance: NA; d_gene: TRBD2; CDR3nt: TGTGCCCCGCGACTAGCCTTACCCTACAATGAGCAGTTCTTC; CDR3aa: CAPRLALPYNEQFF
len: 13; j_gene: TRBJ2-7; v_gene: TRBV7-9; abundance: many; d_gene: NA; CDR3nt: TGTGCCAGCAGCTTAGCCGGGGCGAGCGAGCAGTACTTC; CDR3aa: CASSLAGASEQYF
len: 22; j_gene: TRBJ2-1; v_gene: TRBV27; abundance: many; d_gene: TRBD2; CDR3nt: TGTGCCAGCAGTTTATCTTCCCGGGAGTGGGCTAGCGGGAGTGGTCGCTACAATGAGCAGTTCTTC; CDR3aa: CASSLSSREWASGSGRYNEQFF
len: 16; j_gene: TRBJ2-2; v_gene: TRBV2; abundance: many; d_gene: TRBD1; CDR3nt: TGTGCCAGCAGGGATGGGACAGGGTATCTGACCGGGGAGCTGTTTTTT; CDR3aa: CASRDGTGYLTGELFF
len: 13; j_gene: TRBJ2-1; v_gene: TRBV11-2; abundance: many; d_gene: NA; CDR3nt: TGTGCCAGCAGCTTACCGGGGCACAATGAGCAGTTCTTC; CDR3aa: CASSLPGHNEQFF
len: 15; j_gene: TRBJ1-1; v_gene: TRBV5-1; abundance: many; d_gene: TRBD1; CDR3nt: TGCGCCAGCAGCACCCGGACAGGGATGAACACTGAAGCTTTCTTT; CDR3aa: CASSTRTGMNTEAFF
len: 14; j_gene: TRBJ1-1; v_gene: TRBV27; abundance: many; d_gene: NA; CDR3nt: TGTGCCAGCAGTTTAGTCACAGAGGGCACTGAAGCTTTCTTT; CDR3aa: CASSLVTEGTEAFF
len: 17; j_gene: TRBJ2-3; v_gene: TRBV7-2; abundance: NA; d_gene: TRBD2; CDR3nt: TGTGCCAGCAGCTTAGAGGGACCGGGAGGGTACACAGATACGCAGTATTTT; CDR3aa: CASSLEGPGGYTDTQYF
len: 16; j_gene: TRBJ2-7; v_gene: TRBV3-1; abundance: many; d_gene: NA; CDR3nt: TGTGCCAGCAGCCCCCTGGGAGGCAGGAGTCCCTACGAGCAGTACTTC; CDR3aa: CASSPLGGRSPYEQYF
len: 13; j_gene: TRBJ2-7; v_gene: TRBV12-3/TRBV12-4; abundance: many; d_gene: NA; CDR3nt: TGTGCCAGCAGTTTGGAGCAGGGGAGGGAGCAGTACTTC; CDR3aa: CASSLEQGREQYF
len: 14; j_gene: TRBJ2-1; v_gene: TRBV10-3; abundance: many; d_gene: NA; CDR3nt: TGTGCCATCAGTGAAGCGAGCTCCTACAATGAGCAGTTCTTC; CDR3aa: CAISEASSYNEQFF
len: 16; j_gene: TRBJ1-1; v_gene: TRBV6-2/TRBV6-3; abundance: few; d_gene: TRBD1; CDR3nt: TGTGCCAGCAGTTACGCGGGGACAGGGGGACTCACTGAAGCTTTCTTT; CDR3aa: CASSYAGTGGLTEAFF
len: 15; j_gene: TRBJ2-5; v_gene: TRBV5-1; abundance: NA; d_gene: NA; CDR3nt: TGCGCCAGCAGCTTGTACGGGGCTCCCCAAGAGACCCAGTACTTC; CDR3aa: CASSLYGAPQETQYF
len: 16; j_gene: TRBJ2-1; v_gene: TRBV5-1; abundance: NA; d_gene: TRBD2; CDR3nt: TGCGCCAGCAGCTTCCTTAGCGGGATTATTAAGAATGAGCAGTTCTTC; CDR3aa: CASSFLSGIIKNEQFF
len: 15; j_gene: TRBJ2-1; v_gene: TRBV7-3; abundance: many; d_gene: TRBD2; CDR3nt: TGTGCCAGCAGCTTATTGCCGGGGGGATACAATGAGCAGTTCTTC; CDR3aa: CASSLLPGGYNEQFF
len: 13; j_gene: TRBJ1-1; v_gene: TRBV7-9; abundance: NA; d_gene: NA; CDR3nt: TGTGCCAGCAGCTTAGATCCGACACTTGAAGCTTTCTTT; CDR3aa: CASSLDPTLEAFF
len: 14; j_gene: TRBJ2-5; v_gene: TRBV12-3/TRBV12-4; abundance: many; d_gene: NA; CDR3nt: TGTGCCAGCAGTTTTGTAAGGTCCCAAGAGACCCAGTACTTC; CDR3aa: CASSFVRSQETQYF
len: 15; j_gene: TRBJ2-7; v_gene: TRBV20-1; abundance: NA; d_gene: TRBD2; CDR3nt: TGCAGTGCTAGACCTACCCCGGGACTAGTCGGCGAGCAGTACTTC; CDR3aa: CSARPTPGLVGEQYF
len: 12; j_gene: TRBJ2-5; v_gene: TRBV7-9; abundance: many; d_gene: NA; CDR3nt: TGTGCCAGCAGCTTAGCGAAAGAGACCCAGTACTTC; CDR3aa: CASSLAKETQYF
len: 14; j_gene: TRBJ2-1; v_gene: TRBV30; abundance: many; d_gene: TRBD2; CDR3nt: TGTGCCTGGAGGTGGGCGGGAGAGTGGAATGAGCAGTTCTTC; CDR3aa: CAWRWAGEWNEQFF
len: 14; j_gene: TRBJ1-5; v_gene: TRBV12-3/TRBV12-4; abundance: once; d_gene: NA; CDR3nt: TGTGCCAGCAGTTTTGACGAGAGCAATCAGCCCCGGCATTTT; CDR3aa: CASSFDESNQPRHF
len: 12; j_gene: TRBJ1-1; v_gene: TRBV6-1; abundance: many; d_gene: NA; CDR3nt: TGTGCCACTCAGGATTCATTCACTGAAGCTTTCTTT; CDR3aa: CATQDSFTEAFF
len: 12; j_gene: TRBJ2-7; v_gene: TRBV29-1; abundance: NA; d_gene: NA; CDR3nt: TGCAGCGTTGAACTTGGGGACCGAGGGCAGTACTTC; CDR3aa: CSVELGDRGQYF
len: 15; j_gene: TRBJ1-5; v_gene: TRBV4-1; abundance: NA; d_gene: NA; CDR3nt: TGCGCCAGCAGCCAAGTCCCGGGACCAAATCAGCCCCAGCATTTT; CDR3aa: CASSQVPGPNQPQHF
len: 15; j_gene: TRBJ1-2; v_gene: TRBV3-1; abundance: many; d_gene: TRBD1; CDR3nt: TGTGCCAGCAGCCAAGGGTGGGACAGCATCTATGGCTACACCTTC; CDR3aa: CASSQGWDSIYGYTF
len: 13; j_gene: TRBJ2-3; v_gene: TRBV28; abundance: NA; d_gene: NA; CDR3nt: TGTGCCAGCAGTTACTACAGGGCAGATACGCAGTATTTT; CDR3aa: CASSYYRADTQYF
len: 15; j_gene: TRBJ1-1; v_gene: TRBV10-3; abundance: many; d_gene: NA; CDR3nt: TGTGCCATCAGTGACGCAGGGCTGGGGAGCACTGAAGCTTTCTTT; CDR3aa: CAISDAGLGSTEAFF
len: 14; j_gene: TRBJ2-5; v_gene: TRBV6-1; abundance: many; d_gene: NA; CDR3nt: TGTGCCAGCAGTGAAGGCCCAATGGGGGAGACCCAGTACTTC; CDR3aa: CASSEGPMGETQYF
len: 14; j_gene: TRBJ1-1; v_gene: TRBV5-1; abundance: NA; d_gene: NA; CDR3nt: TGCGCCAGCAGCTTAGCGTCATTGAGGGCCGAAGCTTTCTTT; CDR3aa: CASSLASLRAEAFF
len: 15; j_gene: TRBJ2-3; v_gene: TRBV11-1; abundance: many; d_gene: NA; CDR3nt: TGTGCCAGCAGCTTAGCGGGAGAGGGCACAGATACGCAGTATTTT; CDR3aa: CASSLAGEGTDTQYF
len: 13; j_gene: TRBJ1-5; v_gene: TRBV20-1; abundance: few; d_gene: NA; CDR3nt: TGCAGTGCCAAATCTGGGAGCAATCAGCCCCTGCATTTT; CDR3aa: CSAKSGSNQPLHF
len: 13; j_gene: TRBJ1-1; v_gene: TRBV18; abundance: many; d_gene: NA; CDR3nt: TGTGCCAGCTCACCGCGGGGCAACACTGAAGCTTTCTTT; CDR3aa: CASSPRGNTEAFF
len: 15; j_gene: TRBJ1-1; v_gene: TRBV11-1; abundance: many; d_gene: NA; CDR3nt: TGTGCCAGCAGCTTATCCAGGACAGAGAACACTGAAGCTTTCTTT; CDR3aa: CASSLSRTENTEAFF
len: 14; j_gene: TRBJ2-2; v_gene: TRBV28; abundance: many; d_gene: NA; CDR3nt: TGTGCCAGCAGGCCGGGACAGAACACCGGGGAGCTGTTTTTT; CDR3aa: CASRPGQNTGELFF
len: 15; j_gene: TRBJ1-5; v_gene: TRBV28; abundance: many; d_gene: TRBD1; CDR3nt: TGTGCCAGCAGTTTGGGACAGCCTAGCAATCAGCCCCAGCATTTT; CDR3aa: CASSLGQPSNQPQHF
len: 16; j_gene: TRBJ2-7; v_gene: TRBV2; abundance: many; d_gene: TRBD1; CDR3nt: TGTGCCAGCAAAGGACAGGTTAGGGGTGAAAGTTCCGAGCAGTACTTC; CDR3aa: CASKGQVRGESSEQYF
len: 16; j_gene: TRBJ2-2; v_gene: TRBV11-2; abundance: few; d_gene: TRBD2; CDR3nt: TGTGCCAGCAGACGTCCGGGACTAGCTAACACCGGGGAGCTGTTTTTT; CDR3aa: CASRRPGLANTGELFF
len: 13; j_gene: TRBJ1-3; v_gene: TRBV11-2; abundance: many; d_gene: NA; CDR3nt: TGTGCCAGCAGCTCCAGGGCTGGAAACACCATATATTTT; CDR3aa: CASSSRAGNTIYF
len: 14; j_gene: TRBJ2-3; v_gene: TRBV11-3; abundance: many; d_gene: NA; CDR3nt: TGTGCCAGCTCCCCGATAAGGGGCACAGATACGCAGTATTTT; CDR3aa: CASSPIRGTDTQYF
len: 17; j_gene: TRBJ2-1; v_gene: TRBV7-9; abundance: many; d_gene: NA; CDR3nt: TGTGCCAGCAGAGGATGGGGGAGTGAACTACACTTAAATGAGCAGTTCTTC; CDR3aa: CASRGWGSELHLNEQFF
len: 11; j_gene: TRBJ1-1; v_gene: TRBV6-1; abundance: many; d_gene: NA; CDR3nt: TGTGCCAGCAGGCAGGGCGTTGAAGCTTTCTTT; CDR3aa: CASRQGVEAFF
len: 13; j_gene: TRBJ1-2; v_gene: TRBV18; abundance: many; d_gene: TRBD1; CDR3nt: TGTGCCAGCTCACCGGGGACAGGCGAGGGCTACACCTTC; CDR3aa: CASSPGTGEGYTF
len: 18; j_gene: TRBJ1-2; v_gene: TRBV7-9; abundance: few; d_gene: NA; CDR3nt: TGTGCCAGCAGCCACGAGTTCGGTGGACCCGGGAGCCGGAGAGGCTACACCTTC; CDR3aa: CASSHEFGGPGSRRGYTF
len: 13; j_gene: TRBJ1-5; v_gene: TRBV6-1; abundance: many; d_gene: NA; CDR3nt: TGTGCCAGCAGCCCCACGTGGGACCAGCCCCAGCATTTT; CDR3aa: CASSPTWDQPQHF
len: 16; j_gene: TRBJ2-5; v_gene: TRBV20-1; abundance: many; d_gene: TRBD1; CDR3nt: TGCAGTGCTAGAGATTCCCGGACAGGGAGCACGGAGACCCAGTACTTC; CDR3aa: CSARDSRTGSTETQYF
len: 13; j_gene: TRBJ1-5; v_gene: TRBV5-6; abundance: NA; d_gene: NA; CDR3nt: TGTGCCAGCAGCCTGGCATCGGGCCAGCCCCAGCATTTT; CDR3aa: CASSLASGQPQHF
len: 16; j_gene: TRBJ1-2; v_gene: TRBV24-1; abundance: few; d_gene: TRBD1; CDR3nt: TGTGCCACCAGTGACCCTTGGGACAGGAGTAACTATGGCTACACCTTC; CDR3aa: CATSDPWDRSNYGYTF
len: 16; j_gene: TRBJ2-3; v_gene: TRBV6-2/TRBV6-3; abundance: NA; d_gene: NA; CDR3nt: TGTGCCAGCAGTTTACCAAGGCCGGGACTCTCAGATACGCAGTATTTT; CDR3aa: CASSLPRPGLSDTQYF
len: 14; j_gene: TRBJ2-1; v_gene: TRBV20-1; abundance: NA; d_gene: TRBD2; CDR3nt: TGCAGTGCGGAGAGACTAGCGGAAGACAATGAGCAGTTCTTC; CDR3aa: CSAERLAEDNEQFF
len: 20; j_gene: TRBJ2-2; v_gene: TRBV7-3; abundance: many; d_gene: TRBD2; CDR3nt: TGTGCCAGCGGATATGCAGTAGCGGGAGGAAAGGTGTGGGGCACCGGGGAGCTGTTTTTT; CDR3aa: CASGYAVAGGKVWGTGELFF
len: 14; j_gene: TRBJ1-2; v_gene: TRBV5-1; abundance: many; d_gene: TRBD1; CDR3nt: TGCGCCAGCAGCTTGGGAGGGGGCGACTATGGCTACACCTTC; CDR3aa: CASSLGGGDYGYTF
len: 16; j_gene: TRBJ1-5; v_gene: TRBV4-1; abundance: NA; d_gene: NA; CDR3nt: TGCGCCAGCAGCCAAGAATCCAGTTATAGCAATCAGCCCCAGCATTTT; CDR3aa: CASSQESSYSNQPQHF
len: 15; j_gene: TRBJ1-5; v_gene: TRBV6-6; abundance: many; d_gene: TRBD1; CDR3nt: TGTGCCAGCAGTTACTCGGGACAGGGGGGTCAGCCCCAGCATTTT; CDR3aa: CASSYSGQGGQPQHF